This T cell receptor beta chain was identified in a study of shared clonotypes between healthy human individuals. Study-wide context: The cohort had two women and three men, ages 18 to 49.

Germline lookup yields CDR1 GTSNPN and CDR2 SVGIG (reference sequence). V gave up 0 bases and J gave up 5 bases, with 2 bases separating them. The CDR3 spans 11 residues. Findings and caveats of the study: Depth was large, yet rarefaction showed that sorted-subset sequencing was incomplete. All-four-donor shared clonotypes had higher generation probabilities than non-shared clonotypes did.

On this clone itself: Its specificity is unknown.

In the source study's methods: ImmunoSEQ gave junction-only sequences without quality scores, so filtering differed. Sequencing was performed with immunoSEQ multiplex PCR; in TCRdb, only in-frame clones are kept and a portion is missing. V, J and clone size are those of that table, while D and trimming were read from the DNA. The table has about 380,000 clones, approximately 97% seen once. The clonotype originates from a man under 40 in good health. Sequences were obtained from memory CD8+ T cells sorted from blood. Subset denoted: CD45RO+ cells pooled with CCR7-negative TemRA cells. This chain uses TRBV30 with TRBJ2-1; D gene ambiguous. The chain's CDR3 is CAWSVHNEQFF. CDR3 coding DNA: TGTGCCTGGAGTGTACACAATGAGCAGTTCTTC.